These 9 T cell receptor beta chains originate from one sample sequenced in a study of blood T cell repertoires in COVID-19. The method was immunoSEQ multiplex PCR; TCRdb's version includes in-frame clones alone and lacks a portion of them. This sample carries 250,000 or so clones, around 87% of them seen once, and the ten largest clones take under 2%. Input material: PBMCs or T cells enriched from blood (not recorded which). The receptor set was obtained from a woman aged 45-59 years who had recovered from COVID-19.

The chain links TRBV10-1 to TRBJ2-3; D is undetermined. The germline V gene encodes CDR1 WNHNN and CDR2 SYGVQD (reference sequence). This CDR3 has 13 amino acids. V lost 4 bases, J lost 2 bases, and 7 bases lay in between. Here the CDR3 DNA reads TGCGCCAGCAGTGGGCAAAACACAGATACGCAGTATTTT. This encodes CASSGQNTDTQYF.

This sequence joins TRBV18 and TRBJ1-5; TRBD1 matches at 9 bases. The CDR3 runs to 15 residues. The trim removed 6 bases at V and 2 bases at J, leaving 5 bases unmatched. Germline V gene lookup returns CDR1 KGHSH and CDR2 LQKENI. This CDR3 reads CASSRTGVRNQPQHF. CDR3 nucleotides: TGTGCCAGCTCGAGGACAGGGGTTCGCAATCAGCCCCAGCATTTT.

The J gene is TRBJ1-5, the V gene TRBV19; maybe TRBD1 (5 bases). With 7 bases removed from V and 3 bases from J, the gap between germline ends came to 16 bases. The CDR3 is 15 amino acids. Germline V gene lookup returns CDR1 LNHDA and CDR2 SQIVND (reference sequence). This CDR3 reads CASTVQQGTNQPQHF. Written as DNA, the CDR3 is TGTGCCAGTACCGTTCAGCAGGGTACCAATCAGCCCCAGCATTTT. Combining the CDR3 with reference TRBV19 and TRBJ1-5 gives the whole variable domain DGGITQSPKYLFRKEGQNVTLSCEQNLNHDAMYWYRQDPGQGLRLIYYSQIVNDFQKGDIAEGYSVSREKKESFPLTVTSAQKNPTAFYLCASTVQQGTNQPQHFGDGTRLSIL.

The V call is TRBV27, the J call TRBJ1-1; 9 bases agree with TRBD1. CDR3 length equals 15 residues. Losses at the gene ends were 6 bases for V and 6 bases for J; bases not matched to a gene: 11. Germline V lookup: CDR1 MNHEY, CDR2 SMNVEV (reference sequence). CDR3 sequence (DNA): TGTGCCAGCAGAAATGAGGGGACAGGGTATTCTGAAGCTTTCTTT. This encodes CASRNEGTGYSEAFF.

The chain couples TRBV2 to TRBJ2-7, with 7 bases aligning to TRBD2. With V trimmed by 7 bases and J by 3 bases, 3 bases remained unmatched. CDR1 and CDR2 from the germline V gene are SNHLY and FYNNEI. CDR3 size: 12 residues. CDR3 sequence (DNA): TGTGCCAGCACCGTAGCGGGCTACGAGCAGTACTTC. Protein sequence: CASTVAGYEQYF.

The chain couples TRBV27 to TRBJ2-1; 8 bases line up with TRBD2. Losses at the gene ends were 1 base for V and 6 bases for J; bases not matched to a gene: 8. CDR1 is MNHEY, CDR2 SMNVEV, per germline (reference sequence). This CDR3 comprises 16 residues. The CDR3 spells CASSLFGRGASNEQFF. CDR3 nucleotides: TGTGCCAGCAGTTTATTCGGGAGGGGTGCTAGCAATGAGCAGTTCTTC.

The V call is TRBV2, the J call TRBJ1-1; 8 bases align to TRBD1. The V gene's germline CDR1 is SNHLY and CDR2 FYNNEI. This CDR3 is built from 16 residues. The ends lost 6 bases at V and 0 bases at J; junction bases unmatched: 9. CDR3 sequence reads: CASSILRDRMNTEAFF. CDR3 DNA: TGTGCCAGCAGCATTTTGAGGGACAGGATGAACACTGAAGCTTTCTTT.

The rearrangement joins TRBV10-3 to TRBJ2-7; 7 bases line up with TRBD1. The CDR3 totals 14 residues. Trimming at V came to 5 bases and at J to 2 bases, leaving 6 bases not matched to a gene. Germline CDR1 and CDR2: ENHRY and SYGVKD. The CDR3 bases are TGTGCCATCAGTAGACAGGGTCCGACCTACGAGCAGTACTTC. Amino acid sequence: CAISRQGPTYEQYF.

Here the CDR3 reads CASSSRGDTQYF. CDR3 nucleotides: TGTGCCAGCAGTTCCCGCGGAGATACGCAGTATTTT. This chain connects TRBV27 to TRBJ2-3; no clear D. This CDR3 comprises 12 residues. Per the germline V gene, CDR1 is MNHEY and CDR2 is SMNVEV (reference sequence). Trimming stripped 4 bases from V and 5 bases from J, with 7 bases between.